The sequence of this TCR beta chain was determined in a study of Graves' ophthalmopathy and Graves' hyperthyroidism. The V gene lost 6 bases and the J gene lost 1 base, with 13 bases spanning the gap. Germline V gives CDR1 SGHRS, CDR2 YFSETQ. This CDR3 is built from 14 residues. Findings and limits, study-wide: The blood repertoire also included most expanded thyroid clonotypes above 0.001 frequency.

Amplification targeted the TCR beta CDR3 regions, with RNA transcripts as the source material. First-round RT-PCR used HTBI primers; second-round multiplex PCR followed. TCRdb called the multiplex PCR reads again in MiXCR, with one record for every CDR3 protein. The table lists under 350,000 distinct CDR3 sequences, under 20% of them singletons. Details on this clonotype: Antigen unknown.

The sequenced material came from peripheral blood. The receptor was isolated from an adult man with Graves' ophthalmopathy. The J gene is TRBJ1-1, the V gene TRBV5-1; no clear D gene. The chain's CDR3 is CASTSGQPNTEAFF. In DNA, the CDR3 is TGCGCCAGCACCTCGGGCCAACCGAACACTGAAGCTTTCTTT.